Sequencing of this TCR beta chain was carried out in a study of response to subunit inactivated influenza vaccine. The CDR3 has 15 residues. Per the germline V gene, CDR1 is LGHNA and CDR2 is YSLEER. Trimming stripped 0 bases from V and 1 base from J, with 10 bases between. Comment on this clonotype: Its target is not known.

MiXCR, run by TCRdb on the RT-PCR reads, gives a single entry per CDR3 protein. The table includes 700,000 to 800,000 distinct CDR3 sequences, about 18% detected once. The study's findings and limits: Only a handful of new T cells, the authors suggested, are recruited with each seasonal influenza vaccination.

This sequence originates from a man in his fifties who received an inactivated influenza vaccine. This specimen consisted of PBMCs from blood, obtained around 5 days after vaccination. The chain recombines TRBV4-3 with TRBJ2-7; D might be TRBD2 (6 bases). CDR3 coding DNA: TGCGCCAGCAGCCAAGACTTCGGGAGATCCTACGAGCAGTACTTC. This gives the protein CASSQDFGRSYEQYF.